The source of this T cell receptor beta chain is a study of blood T cell repertoires in COVID-19. The wider study: The samples span acute and convalescent COVID-19 from the United States, Italy and Spain. In each case, the material was cDNA or gDNA derived from T cells, B-cell-depleted T cells, or PBMCs.

Under the authors' procedure: From reference gene primer amplification, estimates of nucleated cell counts were derived. Sequencing was performed with immunoSEQ multiplex PCR; in TCRdb, only in-frame clones are kept and a portion is missing. The DNA gave D and trimming, while V, J and clone size come from that table. Of roughly 300,000 clones in the sample, around 87% were seen once. The CDR3 runs 15 residues. Germline V CDR1 and CDR2: SGHTA, FQGNSA. Between the trimmed V and J ends, which lost 5 bases and 0 bases, there was a span of 11 bases. Material for sequencing was peripheral blood. This clonotype originated in a woman aged 50 to 65 who had recovered from COVID-19. This sequence joins TRBV7-2 and TRBJ2-1, with a possible D match to TRBD2 (6 bases). In DNA, the CDR3 is TGTGCCAGCAGCCTCGGGGGACGCTCCTACAATGAGCAGTTCTTC. Translating gives CASSLGGRSYNEQFF.